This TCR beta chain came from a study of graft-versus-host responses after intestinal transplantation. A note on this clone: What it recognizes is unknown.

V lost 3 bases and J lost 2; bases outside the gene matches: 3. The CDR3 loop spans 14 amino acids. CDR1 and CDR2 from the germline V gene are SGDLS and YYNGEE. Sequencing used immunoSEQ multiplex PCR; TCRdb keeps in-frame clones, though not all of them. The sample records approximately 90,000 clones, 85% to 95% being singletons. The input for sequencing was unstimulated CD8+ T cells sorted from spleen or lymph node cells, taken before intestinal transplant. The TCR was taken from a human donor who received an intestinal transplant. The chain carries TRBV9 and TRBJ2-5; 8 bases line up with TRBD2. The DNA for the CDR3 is TGTGCCAGCAGCGAAAGCGGGGGACAAGAGACCCAGTACTTC. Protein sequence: CASSESGGQETQYF.